Listed below are T cell receptor beta chains from one sample, sequenced in a study of Tregs in tolerant kidney transplant recipients. Profiling relied on immunoSEQ multiplex PCR, and the TCRdb table lists in-frame clones only, not all of them. The sample includes 50,000 or so clones, approximately 91% seen only once; the top ten take around 15%. The sequencing here drew on CD8+ T cells from blood (PBMCs), taken 24 months after the transplant. These receptor sequences come from a human patient who received a combined kidney and bone marrow transplant. These T cells may partly come from the graft donor. Both conserved end residues are part of each CDR3. Fields, in order: D gene, clone size, V gene, J gene, CDR3 protein, CDR3 DNA. A D gene is named only where the DNA matches it firmly. Clone size is shown for a subset of rows, as once, few, many or a class of expanded clone.

.	.	TRBV11-2	TRBJ2-7	CASSLAAGLIYEQYF	TGTGCCAGCAGCTTAGCAGCGGGCTTGATCTACGAGCAGTACTTC
.	.	TRBV7-9	TRBJ2-3	CASSLPNTDTQYF	TGTGCCAGCAGCTTACCTAACACAGATACGCAGTATTTT
TRBD1	.	TRBV28	TRBJ1-6	CASSFYRGSPLHF	TGTGCCAGCAGTTTCTACAGGGGTTCACCCCTCCACTTT
TRBD1	.	TRBV7-9	TRBJ1-2	CASSLALGGDGYTF	TGTGCCAGCAGCTTAGCGCTAGGGGGCGATGGCTACACCTTC
.	.	TRBV11-2	TRBJ1-3	CASSLGLLGGTIYF	TGTGCCAGCAGCTTAGGCCTATTGGGGGGCACCATATATTTT
TRBD1	.	TRBV7-9	TRBJ1-2	CASSQGGDRASLLHGYTF	TGTGCCAGCAGCCAGGGGGGGGACAGGGCTTCCCTATTGCATGGCTACACCTTC
.	.	TRBV5-6	TRBJ1-3	CASSLGQISGNTIYF	TGTGCCAGCAGCTTGGGCCAGATCTCTGGAAACACCATATATTTT
.	few	TRBV5-6	TRBJ2-3	CASSLGAQGGTDTQYF	TGTGCCAGCAGCTTGGGGGCCCAGGGGGGAACAGATACGCAGTATTTT
TRBD1	once	TRBV5-6	TRBJ1-2	CASSLGLTGGAGYTF	TGTGCCAGCAGCTTGGGTCTGACAGGGGGCGCGGGCTACACCTTC
TRBD2	once	TRBV2	TRBJ2-7	CASRGLVVYEQYF	TGTGCCAGCAGGGGACTAGTAGTATACGAGCAGTACTTC
TRBD1	.	TRBV6-5	TRBJ2-7	CASSPTGTGNEQYF	TGTGCCAGCAGCCCCACCGGGACAGGTAACGAGCAGTACTTC
.	.	TRBV11-3	TRBJ2-7	CASSSRTGTSRYEQYF	TGTGCCAGCAGCTCAAGGACCGGGACTTCCCGGTACGAGCAGTACTTC
.	few	TRBV7-8	TRBJ2-2	CASSLAAGIGELFF	TGTGCCAGCAGCTTAGCGGCAGGGATAGGGGAGCTGTTTTTT
TRBD2	once	TRBV19	TRBJ2-3	CASSGNRPSGERTDTQYF	TGTGCCAGTAGCGGAAATCGGCCTAGCGGGGAGAGAACAGATACGCAGTATTTT
TRBD1	.	TRBV4-1	TRBJ1-3	CASSHPRGQSSSGNTIYF	TGCGCCAGCAGCCATCCTCGGGGACAGAGTTCCTCTGGAAACACCATATATTTT
.	.	TRBV4-2	TRBJ1-4	CASSQVSSAAGEKLFF	TGTGCCAGCAGCCAAGTAAGTTCGGCAGCGGGTGAAAAACTGTTTTTT
.	.	TRBV5-1	TRBJ1-6	CASSLQGAYNSPLHF	TGCGCCAGCAGCTTGCAGGGCGCCTATAATTCCCCCCTCCACTTT
.	.	TRBV14	TRBJ1-3	CASSQDRGTGNTIYF	TGTGCCAGCAGCCAAGACAGGGGAACTGGAAACACCATATATTTT
.	once	TRBV30	TRBJ2-6	CAWSVPVWGPGANVLTF	TGTGCCTGGAGTGTACCGGTCTGGGGCCCGGGGGCCAACGTCCTGACTTTC
.	.	TRBV19	TRBJ2-7	CASSAGLEYEQYF	TGTGCCAGTAGTGCGGGCCTTGAATACGAGCAGTACTTC